The 15 T cell receptor beta chains reported below all come from one sample, sequenced in a study of T cell repertoires in aging, cancer and after chemotherapy. Rearranged V-D-J TRB sequences were amplified with a mixed TRB-A/B primer pool. Using its own MiXCR run on the multiplex PCR reads, TCRdb lists one record per CDR3 protein. The table has over 10,000 distinct CDR3 sequences, about 20% seen once. The template was genomic DNA from peripheral blood, not RNA. The specimen sequenced was blood. Every receptor here comes from a human donor in good health.

A word on this clonotype: One end of the junction is discordant with germline, which a read error may explain. The chain uses TRBV4-2 and TRBJ2-5; 7 nucleotides agree with TRBD2. The germline V gene has CDR1 LGHNA and CDR2 YNFKEQ. The CDR3 runs to 12 residues. This CDR3 reads CASGTEFWTQYF. The CDR3 DNA is TGCGCCAGCGGGACCGAGTTTTGGACCCAGTACTTC.

This clonotype is medium-sized. J is TRBJ1-2 and V is TRBV20-1; 7 bases line up with TRBD1. This CDR3 region has 15 residues. V lost 2 bases to trimming and J lost 6 bases; unmatched junction nucleotides: 12. The germline gives CDR1 DFQATT, CDR2 SNEGSKA (reference sequence). CDR3 sequence reads: CSARKMTGTVHGYTF. CDR3 DNA: TGCAGTGCTAGAAAGATGACCGGGACAGTGCATGGCTACACCTTC.

This rearrangement joins TRBV10-3 to TRBJ2-7; TRBD2 matches 8 bases. The CDR3 has 15 amino acids. The germline gives CDR1 ENHRY, CDR2 SYGVKD. V shed 0 bases and J 2 bases; nucleotides not matched to a gene: 3. The CDR3 sequence: CAISESGRGAYEQYF. CDR3 DNA: TGTGCCATCAGTGAGTCCGGGAGGGGGGCCTACGAGCAGTACTTC.

In its sample, this clonotype is medium-sized. The V gene is TRBV6-6, the J gene TRBJ1-6; no reliable D call. Germline V gene sequence: CDR1 MNHNY, CDR2 SVGAGI (reference sequence). V was cut by 6 bases and J by 7 bases, with 13 bases left in between. CDR3 length: 14 amino acids. This chain's CDR3 is CASRPTRANSPLHF. The CDR3 coding sequence is TGTGCCAGCAGGCCCACTAGGGCCAATTCACCCCTCCACTTT.

V is TRBV18 and J is TRBJ1-5; TRBD1 matches at 11 bases. CDR3 length: 15 amino acids. V was pared by 3 bases and J by 5 bases, with 3 bases of the junction left unmatched. Per germline, CDR1 KGHSH and CDR2 LQKENI. The CDR3 sequence is CASSPRTGGDQPQHF. CDR3 nucleotides: TGTGCCAGCTCACCCCGGACAGGGGGCGATCAGCCCCAGCATTTT.

The chain uses TRBV12-3 or TRBV12-4 and TRBJ1-1, with D hard to call. Trimming shortened V by 4 bases and J by 3 bases, and 18 bases separated the two germline ends. The length of the CDR3 is 16 residues. CDR3: CASSSQWANRYTEAFF. CDR3 nucleotides: TGTGCCAGCAGTTCCCAATGGGCCAATAGGTACACTGAAGCTTTCTTT.

This rearrangement joins TRBV7-2 to TRBJ2-3; TRBD2 aligns across 8 bases. Per germline, CDR1 SGHTA and CDR2 FQGNSA. Germline trimming cut 5 bases from V and 5 bases from J; bases unmatched to any gene: 9. CDR3 size: 15 residues. CDR3 sequence: CASSPPGTRGDTQYF. The CDR3 DNA reads as TGTGCCAGCAGCCCCCCCGGGACTAGGGGAGATACGCAGTATTTT.

The chain recombines TRBV20-1 with TRBJ2-3; 14 bases fit TRBD2. J gave up 4 bases and V 3 bases, and 15 bases lay outside the gene matches. Germline V gene lookup returns CDR1 DFQATT and CDR2 SNEGSKA (reference sequence). CDR3 size: 19 residues. DNA of the CDR3: TGCAGTGCTAGGCGAGCCGGACTAGCGGGGGGTCGAAGGCCAGATACGCAGTATTTT. Residues: CSARRAGLAGGRRPDTQYF.

In this sample, this clonotype turned up many times. The rearrangement joins TRBV5-6 to TRBJ1-2; 9 bases match TRBD1. V lost 2 bases and J lost 8; bases outside the gene matches: 7. The germline V gene has CDR1 SGHDT and CDR2 YYEEEE. The CDR3 consists of 14 residues. The DNA of the CDR3 is TGTGCCAGCAGCTTCTACAGGGGGCGATCCGGCTACACCTTC. This encodes CASSFYRGRSGYTF.

This clonotype came up many times. CDR3 nucleotides: TGTGCCAGCAGCTCCCAGACAGGCGGTTGGAATTCACCCCTCCACTTT. It codes for CASSSQTGGWNSPLHF. The rearrangement links TRBV7-2 to TRBJ1-6, with D perhaps TRBD1 (6 bases). The length of the CDR3 is 16 residues. V shed 4 bases and J shed 7 bases, with 17 bases lying between them. CDR1 and CDR2 from the germline V gene are SGHTA and FQGNSA.

The chain combines TRBV5-1 with TRBJ2-1, with 7 bases lining up with TRBD2. This CDR3 is 14 amino acids long. V lost 0 bases and J lost 7; bases outside the gene matches: 4. Germline CDR1 SGHRS, CDR2 YFSETQ. The CDR3 DNA sequence: TGCGCCAGCAGCTTGGGGGGGGGGTATAATGAGCAGTTCTTC. Translating it yields CASSLGGGYNEQFF.

The chain uses TRBV4-1 and TRBJ2-7; TRBD1 might be the D (6 bases). CDR3 length: 15 amino acids. Trimming shortened V by 0 bases and J by 5 bases, and 14 bases separated the two germline ends. Per the germline V gene, CDR1 is MGHRA and CDR2 is YSYEKL. Here the CDR3 reads CASSQDGPGDDEQYF. Here the CDR3 DNA reads TGCGCCAGCAGCCAAGATGGGCCAGGGGACGACGAGCAGTACTTC.

In this sample, this clonotype is medium-sized. V is TRBV7-2 and J is TRBJ1-3; the match to TRBD1 covers 8 bases. Germline-derived CDR1 and CDR2 are SGHTA and FQGNSA. The CDR3 contains 16 residues. The V gene end was trimmed by 2 bases and the J gene end by 10 bases; junction bases not matched to a gene: 13. CDR3 DNA: TGTGCCAGCAGCTTAAATCTGGCAGGGGGCATAGGAACCATATATTTT. It yields the protein CASSLNLAGGIGTIYF.

This clonotype was found a few times. The chain carries TRBV18 and TRBJ1-5, with no clear D. The CDR3 extends over 14 amino acids. The ends were cut back, 3 bases at V and 4 bases at J, with 10 bases in the middle. In germline, CDR1 is KGHSH, CDR2 LQKENI. CDR3 bases: TGTGCCAGCTCACCTAGGCAGGAGAATCAGCCCCAGCATTTT. The encoded protein is CASSPRQENQPQHF. Looking up the rest from reference TRBV18 and TRBJ1-5 gives the full variable domain: NAGVMQNPRHLVRRRGQEARLRCSPMKGHSHVYWYRQLPEEGLKFMVYLQKENIIDESGMPKERFSAEFPKEGPSILRIQQVVRGDSAAYFCASSPRQENQPQHFGDGTRLSIL.

This clonotype is categorized as medium-sized. V is TRBV6-2 or TRBV6-3 and J is TRBJ1-2; D perhaps matches TRBD1 (5 bases). The CDR3 is made up of 12 amino acids. Trimming shortened V by 6 bases and J by 8 bases, and 13 bases separated the two germline ends. In germline, CDR1 is MNHEY, CDR2 SVGEGT. This CDR3 reads CASSHRRAGYTF. The CDR3 DNA is TGTGCCAGCAGCCACCGCAGGGCCGGCTACACCTTC.